These 8 T cell receptor beta chains were sequenced from one sample in a study of blood T cell repertoires in COVID-19. Here immunoSEQ multiplex PCR was the method, and the copy in TCRdb shows in-frame clones only, minus some. The sample carries 150,000 to 250,000 clones, roughly four fifths recorded once. The sample consisted of PBMCs or T cells enriched from blood (not recorded which). The receptors were sampled from a man in his forties who had recovered from COVID-19.

V usage is TRBV7-3 and J usage is TRBJ2-3; 12 bases match TRBD2. Per germline, CDR1 SGHTA and CDR2 FQGTGA. With 1 base clipped from V and 0 bases from J, the junction kept 8 bases outside the gene matches. The CDR3 length is 19 residues. CDR3 sequence: CASSLKGTSGSTSTDTQYF. CDR3 nucleotides: TGTGCCAGCAGCTTAAAAGGGACTAGCGGGTCTACTAGCACAGATACGCAGTATTTT. The whole variable domain, remainder taken from reference TRBV7-3 and TRBJ2-3, is GAGVSQTPSNKVTEKGKYVELRCDPISGHTALYWYRQSLGQGPEFLIYFQGTGAADDSGLPNDRFFAVRPEGSVSTLKIQRTERGDSAVYLCASSLKGTSGSTSTDTQYFGPGTRLTVL.

The genes are TRBV5-1 and TRBJ2-5, with 7 bases lining up with TRBD2. The CDR3 contains 13 residues. Looked up from germline, CDR1 is SGHRS and CDR2 is YFSETQ. Losses at the gene ends were 4 bases for V and 4 bases for J; bases not matched to a gene: 4. As DNA, the CDR3 is TGCGCCAGCAGCACCCGACTAGCAGAGACCCAGTACTTC. This codes for CASSTRLAETQYF.

This clone was detected a few times. V gene TRBV4-1 combines with J gene TRBJ1-5; no clear D gene. Germline CDR1 reads MGHRA; CDR2 reads YSYEKL. V shed 1 base and J shed 7 bases, with 20 bases lying between them. CDR3 length: 17 amino acids. CDR3 sequence: CASSQVGGRRRGQPQHF. CDR3 sequence (DNA): TGCGCCAGCAGCCAAGTCGGTGGGAGACGGCGTGGGCAGCCCCAGCATTTT.

The rearrangement uses TRBV2 and TRBJ1-5; 7 positions agree with TRBD1. The germline V gene encodes CDR1 SNHLY and CDR2 FYNNEI. With 4 bases clipped from V and 11 bases from J, the junction kept 17 bases outside the gene matches. The CDR3 spans 16 residues. CDR3 region: CASSVVRQGNSKAQHF. The CDR3 DNA reads TGTGCCAGCAGTGTAGTAAGACAGGGTAATAGTAAGGCCCAGCATTTT. Supplemented by reference TRBV2 and TRBJ1-5, the full variable domain reads EPEVTQTPSHQVTQMGQEVILRCVPISNHLYFYWYRQILGQKVEFLVSFYNNEISEKSEIFDDQFSVERPDGSNFTLKIRSTKLEDSAMYFCASSVVRQGNSKAQHFGDGTRLSIL.

This clone occurred once. The chain uses TRBV7-3 and TRBJ2-5; 14 bases are shared with TRBD2. V trimming: 5 bases; J trimming: 5 bases; junction bases outside the gene matches: 7. The CDR3 contains 16 residues. Germline V gene lookup returns CDR1 SGHTA and CDR2 FQGTGA. The CDR3 DNA sequence: TGTGCCAGCAGCCAGGGACTAGCGGGAGTTGGGGAGACCCAGTACTTC. Protein product: CASSQGLAGVGETQYF.

V usage is TRBV6-2 or TRBV6-3 and J usage is TRBJ1-5; 11 nucleotides line up with TRBD1. V trimming: 5 bases; J trimming: 5 bases; junction bases outside the gene matches: 5. Germline CDR1 and CDR2: MNHEY and SVGEGT. This CDR3 has 15 amino acids. The CDR3 coding sequence is TGTGCCAGCAGTAGGGACAGGGGGGCCTATCAGCCCCAGCATTTT. Encoded protein: CASSRDRGAYQPQHF.

The chain employs TRBV2 and TRBJ1-2, with TRBD1 as a possible D gene (5 bases). This CDR3 is built from 13 residues. Germline loops: CDR1 SNHLY, CDR2 FYNNEI. V lost 6 bases, J lost 4 bases, and 12 bases lay in between. The CDR3 is CASRPTGVYGYTF. CDR3 nucleotides: TGTGCCAGCAGGCCTACAGGTGTCTATGGCTACACCTTC.

The chain links TRBV2 to TRBJ2-7; 8 bases agree with TRBD2. The germline V gene encodes CDR1 SNHLY and CDR2 FYNNEI. V shed 4 bases, J shed 2 bases, and the junction held 1 base outside the gene matches. The CDR3 length is 13 residues. DNA for the CDR3: TGTGCCAGCAGTGCACTAGCGGCCTACGAGCAGTACGTC. Amino acids: CASSALAAYEQYV.